Here is one T cell receptor beta chain with its context. Its antigen is unidentified. From the 5' RACE reads, TCRdb called clonotypes with MiXCR, one entry per CDR3 protein. Among more than 350,000 distinct CDR3 sequences, 9.5% to 13% were seen once, and the ten largest hold roughly 18%. This sample is drawn from a study of T cells after yellow fever vaccination. Study overall: Each low-cell-number fraction was prepared by means of SMART-Seq v4 Ultra Low Input. General study results and limits: Subsequent to the booster, the majority of primary-vaccination clones reappeared (96% CD4, 80% to 90% CD8).

This sample comprised PBMCs, obtained on the day of the first yellow fever vaccination. The TCR was taken from a man between 18 and 29 years old who received the YFV17D yellow fever vaccine.

The CDR3 DNA is TGTGCCAGCAGTTGCCCGGGACAGGGGGCCTCCTACGAGCAGTACGTC. Protein: CASSCPGQGASYEQYV. This chain uses TRBV27 with TRBJ2-7; 12 nucleotides align to TRBD1. Germline CDR1 MNHEY, CDR2 SMNVEV (reference sequence). The CDR3 extends over 16 amino acids. V lost 4 bases to trimming and J lost 0 bases; unmatched junction nucleotides: 4.